This passage covers 26 T cell receptor beta chains from one sample sequenced in a study of OX40 agonist ivuxolimab in advanced cancers. Data came from immunoSEQ multiplex PCR; TCRdb stores just in-frame clones and leaves some out. The sample records around 50,000 clones, more than 80% being singletons. The material sequenced was CD4+ or CD8+ T cells sorted from blood, taken in a trial of the OX40 agonist ivuxolimab. These receptors all stem from an adult with an advanced solid tumor such as melanoma, head and neck, liver or kidney cancer.

V gene TRBV29-1 combines with J gene TRBJ2-4; 11 nucleotides agree with TRBD2. The CDR3 is made up of 15 amino acids. J lost 4 bases, V lost 3 bases, and 5 bases had no gene match. Germline CDR1 SQVTM, CDR2 ANQGSEA. The CDR3: CSVDRLAGGKNIQYF. For the CDR3, the DNA is TGCAGCGTTGATAGGCTAGCGGGAGGAAAAAACATTCAGTACTTC.

This clone has only a few counts. The chain is built from TRBV19 and TRBJ1-5; possibly TRBD1 for D (5 bases). This CDR3 is 14 amino acids long. Per germline, CDR1 LNHDA and CDR2 SQIVND (reference sequence). With 7 bases removed from V and 3 bases from J, the gap between germline ends came to 13 bases. The CDR3 loop reads CASTPPRVNQPQHF. The CDR3 DNA reads TGTGCCAGTACCCCGCCCAGGGTCAATCAGCCCCAGCATTTT.

The chain uses TRBV11-2 and TRBJ1-1; no clear D. Germline-derived CDR1 and CDR2 are SGHAT and FQNNGV. The V gene lost 5 bases and the J gene lost 1 base, with 8 bases spanning the gap. The CDR3 runs 13 residues. CDR3 loop: CASSRYQNTEAFF. The CDR3, as DNA: TGTGCCAGCAGCCGGTACCAGAACACTGAAGCTTTCTTT.

V and J are TRBV14 and TRBJ2-5; D is undetermined. This CDR3 is 15 amino acids long. V shed 1 base and J shed 6 bases, with 15 bases lying between them. Germline CDR1 SGHDN, CDR2 FVKESK. The CDR3 is CASSQVATRLKTQYF. The CDR3 region has the DNA TGTGCCAGCAGCCAAGTAGCCACGCGGTTGAAGACCCAGTACTTC.

The V gene is TRBV28, the J gene TRBJ1-4, with a weak D call TRBD1 (6 bases). V lost 7 bases, J lost 8 bases, and 23 bases lay in between. Germline loops: CDR1 MDHEN, CDR2 SYDVKM. The CDR3 runs to 16 residues. In DNA, the CDR3 is TGTGCCAGCATCCGGTGGAGGGGGGGCCGGGGCGAAAAACTGTTTTTT. Amino acids: CASIRWRGGRGEKLFF.

In its sample, this clone was seen once. The chain employs TRBV7-6 and TRBJ2-2; no firm D call. Trimming removed 6 bases at V and 1 base at J, with 12 bases between. The length of the CDR3 is 15 residues. Germline V gives CDR1 SGHVS, CDR2 FNYEAQ. DNA of the CDR3: TGTGCCAGCAGGATCGGATCGGGGAACACCGGGGAGCTGTTTTTT. This gives the protein CASRIGSGNTGELFF.

The chain is built from TRBV6-1 and TRBJ2-7, with TRBD2 matching over 9 bases. The trim removed 5 bases at V and 4 bases at J, leaving 9 bases unmatched. CDR1 MNHNS and CDR2 SASEGT come from the germline V gene. This CDR3 contains 15 residues. CDR3 loop: CASSLISGSGYEQYF. The CDR3 nucleotides read TGTGCCAGCAGTCTCATTAGCGGGAGCGGGTACGAGCAGTACTTC.

The genes are TRBV6-1 and TRBJ1-2, with no clear D. Germline V gene data show CDR1 as MNHNS and CDR2 as SASEGT. V was trimmed by 5 bases and J by 4 bases, leaving 14 bases between them. This CDR3 is built from 14 residues. The CDR3 loop is CASSPLVSPYGYTF. In DNA form, the CDR3 reads TGTGCCAGCAGTCCCCTTGTCTCGCCCTATGGCTACACCTTC.

The J gene is TRBJ2-3, the V gene TRBV15; 11 bases align to TRBD2. Germline assignment: CDR1 LNHNV and CDR2 YYDKDF (reference sequence). The CDR3 extends over 16 amino acids. Trimming removed 1 base from V and 1 base from J; junction bases left unmatched: 1. The CDR3, as DNA: TGTGCCACCAGCAGAGCGACTAGCGGGGGCACAGATACGCAGTATTTT. This codes for CATSRATSGGTDTQYF.

This clone was seen more than once but under ten times. This chain joins TRBV2 and TRBJ2-5; 11 positions agree with TRBD2. The length of the CDR3 is 16 residues. Unmatched junction bases numbered 11, after V lost 6 bases and J lost 5 bases. Germline lookup yields CDR1 SNHLY and CDR2 FYNNEI. The CDR3 region has the DNA TGTGCCAGCAGGAGGACTAGCGGGCCGAAAAAGGAGACCCAGTACTTC. Amino acids: CASRRTSGPKKETQYF.

The chain has TRBV6-5 and TRBJ2-7; D not resolved. CDR3 size: 14 residues. Germline V gene data show CDR1 as MNHEY and CDR2 as SVGAGI. V was clipped by 2 bases and J by 0 bases, with 8 bases between them. The CDR3 DNA follows: TGTGCCAGCAGTTACACGGAAGCCTCCTACGAGCAGTACTTC. Amino acids: CASSYTEASYEQYF.

The chain is built from TRBV20-1 and TRBJ2-7; D not resolved. In germline, CDR1 is DFQATT, CDR2 SNEGSKA (reference sequence). The V end lost 7 bases, the J end lost 4 bases, and 11 bases lay between the germline ends. The CDR3 spans 11 residues. CDR3 nucleotides: TGCAGTGGAAGAGCCGTTTACGAGCAGTACTTC. It translates to CSGRAVYEQYF.

V usage is TRBV9 and J usage is TRBJ2-1; 13 bases are shared with TRBD2. This CDR3 has 17 amino acids. The trim removed 1 base at V and 3 bases at J, leaving 4 bases unmatched. Germline CDR1 SGDLS, CDR2 YYNGEE. This CDR3 is CASSVSGLAGRYNEQFF. The CDR3 region has the DNA TGTGCCAGCAGCGTATCGGGACTAGCGGGACGCTACAATGAGCAGTTCTTC. The full variable domain, completed using reference TRBV9 and TRBJ2-1, is DSGVTQTPKHLITATGQRVTLRCSPRSGDLSVYWYQQSLDQGLQFLIQYYNGEERAKGNILERFSAQQFPDLHSELNLSSLELGDSALYFCASSVSGLAGRYNEQFFGPGTRLTVL.

This chain joins TRBV27 and TRBJ1-5; unclear D gene. V was cut by 8 bases and J by 2 bases, with 13 bases left in between. Germline CDR1 reads MNHEY; CDR2 reads SMNVEV (reference sequence). The CDR3 covers 14 residues. The CDR3 loop is CASSSIFGNQPQHF. CDR3 DNA sequence: TGTGCCAGCTCGTCAATTTTTGGCAATCAGCCCCAGCATTTT.

This rearrangement joins TRBV7-2 to TRBJ2-5; D is unclear. CDR3 length: 13 residues. Germline V gene sequence: CDR1 SGHTA, CDR2 FQGNSA. Trimming cost V 2 bases and J 1 base, with 5 bases left between them. The CDR3 sequence is CASSLNPQETQYF. CDR3 sequence (DNA): TGTGCCAGCAGCTTAAATCCCCAAGAGACCCAGTACTTC.

This rearrangement joins TRBV6-5 to TRBJ1-3; D is undetermined. The CDR3 is made up of 15 amino acids. V was clipped by 5 bases and J by 0 bases, with 11 bases between them. CDR1 and CDR2 (germline): MNHEY, SVGAGI. The CDR3 region is CASSVPTDSGNTIYF. The CDR3 DNA sequence: TGTGCCAGCAGTGTCCCGACGGACTCTGGAAACACCATATATTTT.

The sample holds one count of this clone. This chain joins TRBV19 and TRBJ2-7; 9 bases line up with TRBD2. The trim removed 1 base at V and 7 bases at J, leaving 8 bases unmatched. The germline V gene encodes CDR1 LNHDA and CDR2 SQIVND (reference sequence). The CDR3 loop spans 15 amino acids. The CDR3 bases are TGTGCCAGTAGTATAGCGGCGGGAGGGCCGGAAGAGCAGTACTTC. This gives the protein CASSIAAGGPEEQYF.

This clone has only one observation. V gene TRBV25-1 combines with J gene TRBJ2-2, with D unresolved. Trimming removed 6 bases at V and 4 bases at J, with 12 bases between. CDR3 size: 14 residues. Germline loops: CDR1 MGHDK, CDR2 SYGVNS. The CDR3 loop reads CASRPPLATGELFF. CDR3 bases: TGTGCCAGCAGACCGCCCTTGGCCACCGGGGAGCTGTTTTTT.

This sequence joins TRBV9 and TRBJ1-1; possibly TRBD1 for D (5 bases). Germline-derived CDR1 and CDR2 are SGDLS and YYNGEE. CDR3 size: 13 residues. Trimming cost V 2 bases and J 7 bases, with 12 bases left between them. The CDR3 loop is CASSVRGEGEAFF. In DNA form, the CDR3 reads TGTGCCAGCAGCGTCCGGGGGGAAGGTGAAGCTTTCTTT.

The rearrangement joins TRBV18 to TRBJ2-5; 8 bases fit TRBD1. Germline values: CDR1 KGHSH, CDR2 LQKENI. The ends lost 6 bases at V and 7 bases at J; junction bases unmatched: 10. CDR3 length: 14 amino acids. This CDR3 is CASSPGQGEGTQYF. The CDR3 bases are TGTGCCAGCTCGCCCGGACAGGGTGAGGGGACCCAGTACTTC.

The genes are TRBV5-6 and TRBJ1-4; TRBD1 might be the D (6 bases). The length of the CDR3 is 14 residues. The V end lost 0 bases, the J end lost 13 bases, and 16 bases lay between the germline ends. Germline V gene data show CDR1 as SGHDT and CDR2 as YYEEEE. The CDR3 loop is CASSLGGGGLRLFF. The CDR3 nucleotides are TGTGCCAGCAGCTTGGGAGGCGGGGGCCTTAGACTGTTTTTT.

This clone was found a few times. J is TRBJ1-5 and V is TRBV5-1, with TRBD1 matching 9 bases. Trimming at V came to 0 bases and at J to 6 bases, leaving 1 base not matched to a gene. The CDR3 has 14 amino acids. CDR1 and CDR2 from the germline V gene are SGHRS and YFSETQ. As DNA, the CDR3 is TGCGCCAGCAGCTTGGGGACAGGGGCTCAGCCCCAGCATTTT. Its translation is CASSLGTGAQPQHF. Complete variable domain (other parts from reference TRBV5-1 and TRBJ1-5): KAGVTQTPRYLIKTRGQQVTLSCSPISGHRSVSWYQQTPGQGLQFLFEYFSETQRNKGNFPGRFSGRQFSNSRSEMNVSTLELGDSALYLCASSLGTGAQPQHFGDGTRLSIL.

This clone was seen more than once but under ten times. This chain uses TRBV6-1 with TRBJ2-7; D possibly corresponds to TRBD2 (5 bases). The CDR3 is 14 residues long. Germline V gene lookup returns CDR1 MNHNS and CDR2 SASEGT. The germline V and J ends were trimmed by 6 bases and 3 bases, with 15 bases remaining between them. CDR3 DNA: TGTGCCAGCAGACCGTGGACTTCTCTCTACGAGCAGTACTTC. Protein product: CASRPWTSLYEQYF.

The rearrangement links TRBV18 to TRBJ1-3; D unresolved. The V and J ends lost 6 bases and 0 bases respectively, with 12 bases between them. Germline V gives CDR1 KGHSH, CDR2 LQKENI. The CDR3 length is 15 residues. This CDR3 reads CASSLDQYSGNTIYF. CDR3 in DNA: TGTGCCAGCTCCCTGGATCAGTACTCTGGAAACACCATATATTTT.

The rearrangement joins TRBV7-8 to TRBJ2-7; D call uncertain. The CDR3 totals 14 residues. V was clipped by 5 bases and J by 4 bases, with 15 bases between them. The V gene's germline CDR1 is SGHVS and CDR2 FQNEAQ. CDR3 residues: CASSKGRSDYEQYF. As DNA, the CDR3 is TGTGCCAGCAGCAAGGGAAGGTCGGATTACGAGCAGTACTTC.

J is TRBJ1-5 and V is TRBV5-1; D not certain. Germline assignment: CDR1 SGHRS and CDR2 YFSETQ. Trimming shortened V by 1 base and J by 0 bases, and 8 bases separated the two germline ends. This CDR3 spans 15 amino acids. The DNA for the CDR3 is TGCGCCAGCAGCTTGACCGGGTATAGCAATCAGCCCCAGCATTTT. Translation: CASSLTGYSNQPQHF.